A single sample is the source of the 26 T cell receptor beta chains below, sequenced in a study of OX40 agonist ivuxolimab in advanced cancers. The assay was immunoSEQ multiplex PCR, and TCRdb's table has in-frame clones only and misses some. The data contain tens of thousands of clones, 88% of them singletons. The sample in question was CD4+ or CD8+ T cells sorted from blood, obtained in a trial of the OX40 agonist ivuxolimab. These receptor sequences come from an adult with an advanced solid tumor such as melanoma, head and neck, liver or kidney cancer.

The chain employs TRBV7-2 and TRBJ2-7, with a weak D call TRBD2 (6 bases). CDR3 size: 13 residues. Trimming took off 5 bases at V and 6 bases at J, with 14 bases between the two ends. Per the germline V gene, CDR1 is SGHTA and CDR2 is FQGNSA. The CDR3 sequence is CASSTTRESEQYF. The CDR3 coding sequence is TGTGCCAGCAGCACGACTCGGGAGAGCGAGCAGTACTTC.

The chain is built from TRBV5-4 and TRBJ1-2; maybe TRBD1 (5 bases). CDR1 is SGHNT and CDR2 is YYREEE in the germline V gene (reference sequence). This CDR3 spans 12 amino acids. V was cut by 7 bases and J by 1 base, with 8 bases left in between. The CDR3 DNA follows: TGTGCCAGCGGGGGAGTTAACTATGGCTACACCTTC. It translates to CASGGVNYGYTF.

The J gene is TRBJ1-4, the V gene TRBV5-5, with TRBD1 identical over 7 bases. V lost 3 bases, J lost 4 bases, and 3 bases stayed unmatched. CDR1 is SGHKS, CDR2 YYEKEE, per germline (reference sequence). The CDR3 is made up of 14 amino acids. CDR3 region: CASSSGQLNEKLFF. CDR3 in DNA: TGTGCCAGCAGCTCGGGACAGCTTAATGAAAAACTGTTTTTT.

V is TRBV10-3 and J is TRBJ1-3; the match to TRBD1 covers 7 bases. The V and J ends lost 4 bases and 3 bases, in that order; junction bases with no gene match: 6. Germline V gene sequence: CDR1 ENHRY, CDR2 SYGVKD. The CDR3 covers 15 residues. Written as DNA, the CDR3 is TGTGCCATCAGTGGGTCCGACAGGGTTGGAAACACCATATATTTT. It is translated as CAISGSDRVGNTIYF.

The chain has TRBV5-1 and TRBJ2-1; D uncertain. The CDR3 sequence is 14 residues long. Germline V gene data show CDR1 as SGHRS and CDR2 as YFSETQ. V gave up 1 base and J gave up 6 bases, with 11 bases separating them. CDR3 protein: CASSLTGTFNEQFF. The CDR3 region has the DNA TGCGCCAGCAGCTTGACGGGCACTTTCAATGAGCAGTTCTTC.

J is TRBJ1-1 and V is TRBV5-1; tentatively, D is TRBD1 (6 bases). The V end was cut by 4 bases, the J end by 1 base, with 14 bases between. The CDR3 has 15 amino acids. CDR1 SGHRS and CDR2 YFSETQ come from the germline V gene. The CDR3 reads CASSAQGHGNTEAFF. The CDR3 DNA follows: TGCGCCAGCAGCGCCCAGGGGCACGGGAACACTGAAGCTTTCTTT. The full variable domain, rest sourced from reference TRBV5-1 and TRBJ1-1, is KAGVTQTPRYLIKTRGQQVTLSCSPISGHRSVSWYQQTPGQGLQFLFEYFSETQRNKGNFPGRFSGRQFSNSRSEMNVSTLELGDSALYLCASSAQGHGNTEAFFGQGTRLTVV.

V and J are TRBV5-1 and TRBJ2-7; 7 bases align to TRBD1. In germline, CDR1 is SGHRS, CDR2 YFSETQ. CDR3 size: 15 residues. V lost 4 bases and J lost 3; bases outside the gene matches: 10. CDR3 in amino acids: CASSREGTAFYEQYF. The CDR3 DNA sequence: TGCGCCAGCAGCAGGGAAGGGACAGCTTTCTACGAGCAGTACTTC.

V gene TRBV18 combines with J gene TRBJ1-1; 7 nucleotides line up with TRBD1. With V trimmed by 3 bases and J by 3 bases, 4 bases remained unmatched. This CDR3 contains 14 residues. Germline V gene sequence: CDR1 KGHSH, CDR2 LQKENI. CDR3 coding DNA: TGTGCCAGCTCACCGGAAACAGGGGACACTGAAGCTTTCTTT. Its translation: CASSPETGDTEAFF. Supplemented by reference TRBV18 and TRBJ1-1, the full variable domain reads NAGVMQNPRHLVRRRGQEARLRCSPMKGHSHVYWYRQLPEEGLKFMVYLQKENIIDESGMPKERFSAEFPKEGPSILRIQQVVRGDSAAYFCASSPETGDTEAFFGQGTRLTVV.

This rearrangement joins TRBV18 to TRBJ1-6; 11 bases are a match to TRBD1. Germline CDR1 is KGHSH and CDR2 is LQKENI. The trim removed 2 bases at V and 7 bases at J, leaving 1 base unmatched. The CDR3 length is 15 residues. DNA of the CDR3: TGTGCCAGCTCACCAGGGACAGGGGGGAATTCACCCCTCCACTTT. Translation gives CASSPGTGGNSPLHF.

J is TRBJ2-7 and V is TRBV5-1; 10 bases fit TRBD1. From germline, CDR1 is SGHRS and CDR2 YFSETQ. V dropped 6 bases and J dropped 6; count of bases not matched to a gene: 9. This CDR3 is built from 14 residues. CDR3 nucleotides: TGCGCCAGCACCCCGGGACAGGGGTCAAGCGAGCAGTACTTC. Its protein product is CASTPGQGSSEQYF.

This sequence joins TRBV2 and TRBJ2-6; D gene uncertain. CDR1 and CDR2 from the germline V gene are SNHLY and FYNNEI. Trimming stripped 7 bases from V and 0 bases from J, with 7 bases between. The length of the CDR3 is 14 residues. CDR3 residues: CASKGSSGANVLTF. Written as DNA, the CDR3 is TGTGCCAGCAAGGGTAGCTCTGGGGCCAACGTCCTGACTTTC.

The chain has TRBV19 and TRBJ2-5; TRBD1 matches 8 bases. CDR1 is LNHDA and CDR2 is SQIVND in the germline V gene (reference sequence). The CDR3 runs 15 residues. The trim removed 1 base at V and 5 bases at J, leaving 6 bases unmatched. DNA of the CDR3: TGTGCCAGTAGTATAGCTTCAGGGGGCTATGAGACCCAGTACTTC. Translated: CASSIASGGYETQYF.

The CDR3 loop reads CATSRGNGYGYTF. The DNA for the CDR3 is TGTGCCACCAGCAGAGGCAATGGATACGGCTACACCTTC. The rearrangement joins TRBV15 to TRBJ1-2; no clear D gene. V lost 1 base and J lost 8, with 11 bases in between. The germline CDR1 and CDR2 sequences are LNHNV and YYDKDF (reference sequence). The CDR3 extends over 13 amino acids. The full variable domain, in which reference TRBV15 and TRBJ1-2 provide the parts outside the CDR3, is DAMVIQNPRYQVTQFGKPVTLSCSQTLNHNVMYWYQQKSSQAPKLLFHYYDKDFNNEADTPDNFQSRRPNTSFCFLDIRSPGLGDTAMYLCATSRGNGYGYTFGSGTRLTVV.

In nucleotides, the CDR3 is TGTGCCAGCAGCTCGGGGACTAGCGGGGCCTATGGGCAGTTCTTC. Amino acid sequence: CASSSGTSGAYGQFF. The chain uses TRBV7-9 and TRBJ2-1; 13 bases are shared with TRBD2. V dropped 4 bases and J dropped 12; count of bases not matched to a gene: 9. This CDR3 region has 15 residues. CDR1 is SEHNR and CDR2 is FQNEAQ in the germline V gene (reference sequence). Variable domain in full (rest from reference TRBV7-9 and TRBJ2-1): DTGVSQNPRHKITKRGQNVTFRCDPISEHNRLYWYRQTLGQGPEFLTYFQNEAQLEKSRLLSDRFSAERPKGSFSTLEIQRTEQGDSAMYLCASSSGTSGAYGQFFGPGTRLTVL.

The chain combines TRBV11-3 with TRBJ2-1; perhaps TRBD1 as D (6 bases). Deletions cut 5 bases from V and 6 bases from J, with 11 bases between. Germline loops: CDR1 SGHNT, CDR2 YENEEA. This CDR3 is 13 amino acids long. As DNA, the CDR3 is TGTGCCAGCAGCCCAGGGACATTCAATGAGCAGTTCTTC. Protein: CASSPGTFNEQFF. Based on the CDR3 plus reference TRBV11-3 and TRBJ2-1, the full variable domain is EAGVVQSPRYKIIEKKQPVAFWCNPISGHNTLYWYLQNLGQGPELLIRYENEEAVDDSQLPKDRFSAERLKGVDSTLKIQPAELGDSAVYLCASSPGTFNEQFFGPGTRLTVL.

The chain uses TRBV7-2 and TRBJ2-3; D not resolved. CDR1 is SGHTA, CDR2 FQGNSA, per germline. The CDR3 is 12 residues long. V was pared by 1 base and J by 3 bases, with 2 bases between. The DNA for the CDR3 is TGTGCCAGCAGCTTAGGGACAGATACGCAGTATTTT. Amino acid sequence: CASSLGTDTQYF.

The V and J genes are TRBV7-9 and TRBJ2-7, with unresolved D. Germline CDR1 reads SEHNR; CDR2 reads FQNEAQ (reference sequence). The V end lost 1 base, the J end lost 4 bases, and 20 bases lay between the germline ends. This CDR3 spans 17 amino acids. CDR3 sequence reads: CASSLGRVETMDYEQYF. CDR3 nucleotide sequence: TGTGCCAGCAGCTTAGGCCGGGTGGAAACCATGGATTACGAGCAGTACTTC.

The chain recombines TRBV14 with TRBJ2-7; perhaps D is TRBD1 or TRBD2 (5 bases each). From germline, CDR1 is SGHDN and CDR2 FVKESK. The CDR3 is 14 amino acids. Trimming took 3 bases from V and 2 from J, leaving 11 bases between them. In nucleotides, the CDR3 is TGTGCCAGCAGCCAGTGGGACCGAGCCTACGAGCAGTACTTC. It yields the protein CASSQWDRAYEQYF.

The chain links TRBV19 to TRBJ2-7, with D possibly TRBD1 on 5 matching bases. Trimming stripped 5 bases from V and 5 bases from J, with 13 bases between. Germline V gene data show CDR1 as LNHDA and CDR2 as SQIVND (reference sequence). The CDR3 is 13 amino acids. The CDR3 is CASSQGHGDEQYF. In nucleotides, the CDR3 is TGTGCCAGTAGTCAGGGTCATGGGGACGAGCAGTACTTC.

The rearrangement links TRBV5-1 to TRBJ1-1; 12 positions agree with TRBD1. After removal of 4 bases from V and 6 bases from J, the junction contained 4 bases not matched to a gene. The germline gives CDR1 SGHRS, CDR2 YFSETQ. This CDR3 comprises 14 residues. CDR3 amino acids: CASSLGQGASEAFF. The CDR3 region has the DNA TGCGCCAGCAGCCTGGGACAGGGGGCTTCTGAAGCTTTCTTT.

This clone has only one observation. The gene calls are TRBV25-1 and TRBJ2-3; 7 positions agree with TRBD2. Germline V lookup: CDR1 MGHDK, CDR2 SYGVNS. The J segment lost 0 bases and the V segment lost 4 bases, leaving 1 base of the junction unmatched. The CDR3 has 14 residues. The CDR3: CASSVGGSTDTQYF. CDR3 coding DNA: TGTGCCAGCAGTGTCGGGGGGAGCACAGATACGCAGTATTTT.

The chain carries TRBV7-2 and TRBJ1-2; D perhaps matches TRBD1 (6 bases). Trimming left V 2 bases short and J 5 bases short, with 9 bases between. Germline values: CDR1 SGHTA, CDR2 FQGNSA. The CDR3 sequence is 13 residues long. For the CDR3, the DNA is TGTGCCAGCAGCTTATACAGGGATTATGGCTACACCTTC. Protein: CASSLYRDYGYTF.

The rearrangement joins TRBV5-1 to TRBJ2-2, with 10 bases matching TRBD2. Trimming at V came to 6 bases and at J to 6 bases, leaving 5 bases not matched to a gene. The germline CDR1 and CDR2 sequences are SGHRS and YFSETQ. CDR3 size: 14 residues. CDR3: CASKPSGGPGELFF. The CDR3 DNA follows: TGCGCCAGCAAACCTAGCGGGGGACCCGGGGAGCTGTTTTTT.

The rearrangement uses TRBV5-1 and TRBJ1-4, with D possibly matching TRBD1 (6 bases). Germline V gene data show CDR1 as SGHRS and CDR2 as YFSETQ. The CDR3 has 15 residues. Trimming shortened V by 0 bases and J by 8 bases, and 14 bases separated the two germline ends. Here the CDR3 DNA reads TGCGCCAGCAGCTTGGGACTACAGGGTAAAGAAAAACTGTTTTTT. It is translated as CASSLGLQGKEKLFF.

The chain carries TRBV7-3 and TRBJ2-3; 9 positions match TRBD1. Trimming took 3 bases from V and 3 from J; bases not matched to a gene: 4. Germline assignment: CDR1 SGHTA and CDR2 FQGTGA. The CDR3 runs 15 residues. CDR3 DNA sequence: TGTGCCAGCAGCTTCCGGGACAGGGATACAGATACGCAGTATTTT. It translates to CASSFRDRDTDTQYF.

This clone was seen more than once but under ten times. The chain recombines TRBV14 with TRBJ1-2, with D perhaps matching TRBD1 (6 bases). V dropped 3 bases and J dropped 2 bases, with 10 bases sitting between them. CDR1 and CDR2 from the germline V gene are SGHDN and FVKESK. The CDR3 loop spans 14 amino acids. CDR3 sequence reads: CASSHGGQNYGYTF. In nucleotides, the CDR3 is TGTGCCAGCAGCCACGGAGGACAGAACTATGGCTACACCTTC. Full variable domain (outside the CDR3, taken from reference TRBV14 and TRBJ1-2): EAGVTQFPSHSVIEKGQTVTLRCDPISGHDNLYWYRRVMGKEIKFLLHFVKESKQDESGMPNNRFLAERTGGTYSTLKVQPAELEDSGVYFCASSHGGQNYGYTFGSGTRLTVV.